The 25 T cell receptor beta chains below were found in one sample sequenced in a study of blood T cells in healthy people across ages. A sample-barcoded 5' primer and a J-beta primer mix were used in a second PCR of roughly 6 to 11 cycles. TCRdb processed the 5' RACE reads anew with MiXCR; each CDR3 protein has one entry. The data contain more than 1.4 million distinct CDR3 sequences, 42% of them singletons. The sample comprised blood. These TCRs come from a woman between 18 and 30 years old in good health.

The chain has TRBV20-1 and TRBJ2-7, with TRBD1 identical over 9 bases. Germline CDR1 and CDR2: DFQATT and SNEGSKA (reference sequence). The CDR3 loop spans 13 amino acids. The CDR3 DNA reads as TGCAGCAGTGTAGGGACAGGGTCGGGTGAGCAGTACTTC. This gives the protein CSSVGTGSGEQYF.

The V and J genes are TRBV12-3 or TRBV12-4 and TRBJ1-4; D is unclear. V lost 5 bases and J 7 bases, leaving 14 bases between the germline ends. The CDR3 has 14 residues. The CDR3 reads CASSPLVAGEKLFF. The DNA of the CDR3 is TGTGCCAGCAGTCCCCTCGTGGCCGGTGAAAAACTGTTTTTT.

The table lists this clonotype with a few counts. This chain joins TRBV29-1 and TRBJ1-1; D ambiguous. This CDR3 comprises 13 residues. V was pared by 6 bases and J by 5 bases, with 16 bases between. Looked up from germline, CDR1 is SQVTM and CDR2 is ANQGSEA. CDR3 region: CSVLIGTWTEAFF. The CDR3 DNA reads TGCAGCGTCCTGATAGGTACCTGGACTGAAGCTTTCTTT.

The genes are TRBV3-1 and TRBJ2-3; D possibly matches TRBD1 or TRBD2 (5 bases each). CDR1 and CDR2 (germline): LGHDT, YNNKEL (reference sequence). Trimming cost V 3 bases and J 6 bases, with 13 bases left between them. This CDR3 has 14 amino acids. The CDR3 spells CASSQTGTTDTQYF. CDR3 bases: TGTGCCAGCAGCCAGACCGGGACCACGGATACGCAGTATTTT.

This clonotype showed up many times. The chain is built from TRBV20-1 and TRBJ2-1, with 11 bases matching TRBD2. CDR1 and CDR2 (germline): DFQATT, SNEGSKA (reference sequence). The CDR3 is made up of 17 amino acids. V lost 3 bases, J lost 2 bases, and 9 bases stayed unmatched. The CDR3 loop is CSARTSGAFRAYNEQFF. The CDR3 nucleotides read TGCAGTGCTAGGACTAGCGGGGCTTTTAGGGCCTACAATGAGCAGTTCTTC.

This clonotype was recorded a few times. The J gene is TRBJ1-1, the V gene TRBV5-1; D unresolved. V dropped 1 base and J dropped 7 bases, with 11 bases sitting between them. The CDR3 is 13 amino acids. Germline loops: CDR1 SGHRS, CDR2 YFSETQ. The CDR3 region has the DNA TGCGCCAGCAGCTTGTTGAGCAGTCTTGAAGCTTTCTTT. This sequence encodes CASSLLSSLEAFF.

J is TRBJ2-1 and V is TRBV29-1; unclear D gene. The CDR3 consists of 12 residues. V was pared by 3 bases and J by 5 bases, with 8 bases between. Germline V gene lookup returns CDR1 SQVTM and CDR2 ANQGSEA. The CDR3 loop is CSVERRDNEQFF. The CDR3 coding sequence is TGCAGCGTTGAGCGGCGCGACAATGAGCAGTTCTTC.

This clonotype has a handful of counts. This chain joins TRBV6-2 or TRBV6-3 and TRBJ2-1, with no clear D. The J call is uncertain, as TRBJ2-7 better fits the DNA end. Germline CDR1 and CDR2: MNHEY and SVGEGT. This CDR3 has 13 residues. The CDR3 DNA reads TGTGCCAGCAGTTCCGCGCCCTACAATGAGCAGTACTTC. Translating it yields CASSSAPYNEQYF.

The chain carries TRBV6-4 and TRBJ2-1; tentative D call: TRBD2 (6 bases). Trimming pared 4 bases from V and 2 bases from J, leaving 18 bases between. Germline V gene data show CDR1 as MRHNA and CDR2 as SNTAGT. The CDR3 is 17 residues long. In nucleotides, the CDR3 is TGTGCCAGCAGTGGGCTAGCGAGAGGGCCCCCCTACAATGAGCAGTTCTTC. Translation: CASSGLARGPPYNEQFF.

This chain joins TRBV20-1 and TRBJ1-5; D may be TRBD1 (5 bases). The CDR3 runs 15 residues. CDR1 is DFQATT and CDR2 is SNEGSKA in the germline V gene (reference sequence). Trimming stripped 5 bases from V and 5 bases from J, with 19 bases between. CDR3 nucleotide sequence: TGCAGTGCTGCGGCCCCAGGTCAGGGCGATCAGCCCCAGCATTTT. This translates into CSAAAPGQGDQPQHF.

V usage is TRBV7-8 and J usage is TRBJ2-7; 14 nucleotides line up with TRBD2. This CDR3 region has 15 residues. J gave up 4 bases and V 7 bases, and 6 bases lay outside the gene matches. Germline CDR1 is SGHVS and CDR2 is FQNEAQ. In DNA, the CDR3 is TGTGCCAGCATTCAAGGGACTAGCGGGAGTTACGAGCAGTACTTC. It yields the protein CASIQGTSGSYEQYF.

The chain is built from TRBV30 and TRBJ2-3; 10 nucleotides line up with TRBD2. The CDR3 consists of 14 residues. Germline CDR1 and CDR2: GTSNPN and SVGIG (reference sequence). V lost 2 bases to trimming and J lost 6 bases; unmatched junction nucleotides: 5. CDR3 sequence: CAWSSSGSFDTQYF. The CDR3 coding sequence is TGTGCCTGGAGTTCTAGCGGGAGTTTCGATACGCAGTATTTT.

The V and J genes are TRBV2 and TRBJ2-1; D possibly corresponds to TRBD2 (6 bases). The V gene's germline CDR1 is SNHLY and CDR2 FYNNEI. Trimming shortened V by 2 bases and J by 0 bases, and 8 bases separated the two germline ends. The CDR3 spans 15 residues. The CDR3 loop is CASSERGASYNEQFF. The CDR3 DNA reads TGTGCCAGCAGTGAACGCGGGGCCTCCTACAATGAGCAGTTCTTC.

The sample holds a few counts of this clonotype. The chain employs TRBV20-1 and TRBJ2-3; 10 bases map to TRBD2. The junction had 5 bases not matched to a gene; V was cut back by 8 bases and J by 0 bases. The CDR3 contains 14 residues. The germline gives CDR1 DFQATT, CDR2 SNEGSKA (reference sequence). CDR3 sequence: CSPSGGASTDTQYF. In DNA form, the CDR3 reads TGCAGTCCAAGCGGGGGGGCTAGCACAGATACGCAGTATTTT.

The chain couples TRBV4-1 to TRBJ2-5; possibly TRBD2 for D (5 bases). Germline V CDR1 and CDR2: MGHRA, YSYEKL. This CDR3 region has 15 residues. Trimming removed 0 bases from V and 1 base from J, with 9 bases in between. CDR3 residues: CASSQERASQETQYF. The DNA for the CDR3 is TGCGCCAGCAGCCAAGAGCGGGCCAGCCAAGAGACCCAGTACTTC.

V is TRBV7-2 and J is TRBJ1-1, with 9 positions matching TRBD1. V was pared by 0 bases and J by 5 bases, with 4 bases of the junction left unmatched. CDR1 is SGHTA, CDR2 FQGNSA, per germline. The CDR3 consists of 15 residues. CDR3 in DNA: TGTGCCAGCAGCTTAGCGGGTGACAGGGGGACTGAAGCTTTCTTT. Translation: CASSLAGDRGTEAFF.

The rearrangement links TRBV7-2 to TRBJ2-3; no firm D call. V was clipped by 1 base and J by 14 bases, with 13 bases between them. This CDR3 is built from 12 residues. Germline V gene data show CDR1 as SGHTA and CDR2 as FQGNSA. CDR3 loop: CASSLEWRHGYF. The CDR3 nucleotides are TGTGCCAGCAGCTTAGAGTGGAGACATGGGTATTTT.

V usage is TRBV10-3 and J usage is TRBJ2-3; D not resolved. Trimming pared 10 bases from V and 0 bases from J, leaving 5 bases between. The CDR3 has 11 amino acids. Germline assignment: CDR1 ENHRY and CDR2 SYGVKD. CDR3 loop: CATLSTDTQYF. CDR3 bases: TGTGCCACCCTGAGCACAGATACGCAGTATTTT.

This chain uses TRBV5-5 with TRBJ2-3; TRBD1 agrees at 8 bases. Germline values: CDR1 SGHKS, CDR2 YYEKEE (reference sequence). There are 15 residues in the CDR3. The V segment lost 2 bases and the J segment 2 bases; nucleotides outside the gene matches: 4. The CDR3 loop reads CASSFGQGATDTQYF. The CDR3 coding sequence is TGTGCCAGCAGCTTCGGACAGGGTGCCACAGATACGCAGTATTTT.

This clonotype came up a few times. This sequence joins TRBV15 and TRBJ2-3, with a weak D call TRBD2 (6 bases). This CDR3 has 18 amino acids. Trimming stripped 2 bases from V and 2 bases from J, with 20 bases between. Germline V gene data show CDR1 as LNHNV and CDR2 as YYDKDF (reference sequence). The CDR3 nucleotides are TGTGCCACCAGCAGATCTTTCGGGGCGGGGCGAAACACAGATACGCAGTATTTT. Protein product: CATSRSFGAGRNTDTQYF.

This clonotype has only a few counts. The CDR3 nucleotides are TGTGCCAGCAGCCTAAGCGGGATCGAGCAGTTCTTC. Protein sequence: CASSLSGIEQFF. The chain couples TRBV7-2 to TRBJ2-1, with TRBD2 identical over 7 bases. Germline CDR1 is SGHTA and CDR2 is FQGNSA. The CDR3 spans 12 residues. The trim removed 5 bases at V and 10 bases at J, leaving 5 bases unmatched.

The rearrangement uses TRBV12-3 or TRBV12-4 and TRBJ2-3, with TRBD1 matching over 9 bases. The J segment lost 0 bases and the V segment lost 4 bases, leaving 5 bases of the junction unmatched. The CDR3 sequence is 16 residues long. CDR3 amino acids: CASSSTDRGSTDTQYF. CDR3 DNA: TGTGCCAGCAGTTCGACGGACAGGGGAAGCACAGATACGCAGTATTTT.

V gene TRBV12-3 or TRBV12-4 combines with J gene TRBJ1-1, with 7 bases matching TRBD1. The V and J ends lost 5 bases and 4 bases, in that order; junction bases with no gene match: 7. The CDR3 contains 14 residues. This CDR3 reads CASSKTGRGTEAFF. CDR3 in DNA: TGTGCCAGCAGTAAGACAGGGAGAGGCACTGAAGCTTTCTTT.

This clonotype was counted only a few times. V gene TRBV2 combines with J gene TRBJ2-7; the D is unclear. CDR1 SNHLY and CDR2 FYNNEI come from the germline V gene. This CDR3 comprises 12 residues. Trimming left V 5 bases short and J 4 bases short, with 9 bases between. The CDR3 is CASSSRNYEQYF. In nucleotides, the CDR3 is TGTGCCAGCAGTTCCAGGAATTACGAGCAGTACTTC.

This clonotype was seen more than once but under ten times. This rearrangement joins TRBV20-1 to TRBJ1-6; 9 positions agree with TRBD1. The CDR3 covers 13 residues. The V and J ends lost 5 bases and 7 bases, in that order; junction bases with no gene match: 3. Germline values: CDR1 DFQATT, CDR2 SNEGSKA (reference sequence). The CDR3 DNA reads as TGCAGTGCTGCCGGACAGGGGAATTCACCCCTCCACTTT. Protein sequence: CSAAGQGNSPLHF.